The 17 T cell receptor beta chains below were found in one sample sequenced in a study of PD-L1 blockade in urothelial cancer. Sequencing used immunoSEQ multiplex PCR; TCRdb keeps in-frame clones, though not all of them. The profile shows 83,000 or so clones, over 80% of them singletons. Time point of the sample: peripheral blood 6 weeks after treatment start. The sample was PBMCs, taken around atezolizumab (anti-PD-L1) treatment. These receptors were taken from a man in his sixties or seventies with urothelial cancer.

The J gene is TRBJ2-3, the V gene TRBV29-1; 7 bases match TRBD1. Trimming took 5 bases from V and 6 from J; bases not matched to a gene: 8. In germline, CDR1 is SQVTM, CDR2 ANQGSEA. The CDR3 covers 13 residues. CDR3 residues: CSVNTGDGDTQYF. CDR3 DNA sequence: TGCAGCGTTAACACAGGGGATGGGGATACGCAGTATTTT.

This clone was seen a handful of times. The rearrangement joins TRBV5-1 to TRBJ2-2; 7 bases fit TRBD2. From germline, CDR1 is SGHRS and CDR2 YFSETQ. The length of the CDR3 is 14 residues. V gave up 5 bases and J gave up 6 bases; unmatched junction bases: 7. The CDR3 nucleotides are TGCGCCAGCAGGGCGCGGGGAGGGGCCGGGGAGCTGTTTTTT. This codes for CASRARGGAGELFF.

The chain carries TRBV19 and TRBJ2-7; 9 positions match TRBD1. This CDR3 comprises 15 residues. V dropped 5 bases and J dropped 5; count of bases not matched to a gene: 10. Germline loops: CDR1 LNHDA, CDR2 SQIVND (reference sequence). Here the CDR3 reads CASSPPGDRDHEQYF. DNA for the CDR3: TGTGCCAGTAGTCCCCCGGGGGACAGGGATCACGAGCAGTACTTC.

This rearrangement joins TRBV5-1 to TRBJ1-2; TRBD1 agrees at 7 bases. The CDR3 has 15 residues. J gave up 0 bases and V 4 bases, and 6 bases lay outside the gene matches. Germline assignment: CDR1 SGHRS and CDR2 YFSETQ. The CDR3 loop reads CASSASGQTNYGYTF. DNA of the CDR3: TGCGCCAGCAGCGCGTCGGGACAGACTAACTATGGCTACACCTTC. Variable domain in full (rest from reference TRBV5-1 and TRBJ1-2): KAGVTQTPRYLIKTRGQQVTLSCSPISGHRSVSWYQQTPGQGLQFLFEYFSETQRNKGNFPGRFSGRQFSNSRSEMNVSTLELGDSALYLCASSASGQTNYGYTFGSGTRLTVV.

This chain connects TRBV29-1 to TRBJ2-7; TRBD1 matches at 9 bases. Losses at the gene ends were 7 bases for V and 5 bases for J; bases not matched to a gene: 12. Germline V lookup: CDR1 SQVTM, CDR2 ANQGSEA. The CDR3 is 14 amino acids. The CDR3 here is CSALKGQGGHEQYF. DNA for the CDR3: TGCAGCGCCCTAAAGGGACAGGGAGGCCACGAGCAGTACTTC.

This rearrangement joins TRBV30 to TRBJ1-4; the D gene is possibly TRBD1 (5 bases). Per germline, CDR1 GTSNPN and CDR2 SVGIG (reference sequence). There are 12 residues in the CDR3. V dropped 2 bases and J dropped 8 bases, with 9 bases sitting between them. For the CDR3, the DNA is TGTGCCTGGAGTAATACAGGAGAAAAACTGTTTTTT. It yields the protein CAWSNTGEKLFF.

The chain uses TRBV19 and TRBJ1-4; no definite D call. This CDR3 is built from 13 residues. With 5 bases removed from V and 2 bases from J, the gap between germline ends came to 6 bases. Germline V gene sequence: CDR1 LNHDA, CDR2 SQIVND (reference sequence). As DNA, the CDR3 is TGTGCCAGTAGTGAACGGACTAATGAAAAACTGTTTTTT. Encoded protein: CASSERTNEKLFF.

The V call is TRBV5-1, the J call TRBJ2-5; 7 bases map to TRBD1. With 4 bases clipped from V and 5 bases from J, the junction kept 2 bases outside the gene matches. Germline V gene sequence: CDR1 SGHRS, CDR2 YFSETQ. CDR3 size: 12 residues. The CDR3 protein is CASSRGQETQYF. Here the CDR3 DNA reads TGCGCCAGCAGCAGGGGGCAGGAGACCCAGTACTTC.

The V call is TRBV2, the J call TRBJ2-5; 11 positions agree with TRBD2. V was clipped by 8 bases and J by 4 bases; unmatched bases: 9. The CDR3 covers 15 residues. Germline values: CDR1 SNHLY, CDR2 FYNNEI. In DNA form, the CDR3 reads TGTGCCAGCGGTTCTGGACTAGCGGGTTCAGAGACCCAGTACTTC. Its protein is CASGSGLAGSETQYF.

V usage is TRBV11-2 and J usage is TRBJ2-3, with 8 positions matching TRBD2. This CDR3 has 16 amino acids. V lost 1 base and J lost 3; bases outside the gene matches: 6. Germline assignment: CDR1 SGHAT and CDR2 FQNNGV. CDR3 nucleotides: TGTGCCAGCAGCTTAGGGAGCGGGAGCGGGACAGATACGCAGTATTTT. Its protein is CASSLGSGSGTDTQYF.

This CDR3 is CASSISGSSYNEQFF. The CDR3 coding sequence is TGCGCCAGCAGCATTAGCGGGAGCTCCTACAATGAGCAGTTCTTC. This chain connects TRBV5-1 to TRBJ2-1, with 9 bases aligning to TRBD2. Unmatched junction bases numbered 2, after V lost 4 bases and J lost 0 bases. The CDR3 has 15 residues. Germline CDR1 reads SGHRS; CDR2 reads YFSETQ.

This clone was seen a handful of times. The chain recombines TRBV2 with TRBJ1-2; maybe TRBD1 (5 bases). The germline CDR1 and CDR2 sequences are SNHLY and FYNNEI. Trimming removed 7 bases at V and 5 bases at J, with 20 bases between. This CDR3 has 15 amino acids. Here the CDR3 DNA reads TGTGCCAGCACTCAGGGAAACCGGGCCCCGTATGGCTACACCTTC. Translated: CASTQGNRAPYGYTF.

The V and J genes are TRBV15 and TRBJ1-5, with D hard to call. Germline loops: CDR1 LNHNV, CDR2 YYDKDF (reference sequence). The V end was cut by 1 base, the J end by 11 bases, with 9 bases between. The CDR3 consists of 12 residues. Written as DNA, the CDR3 is TGTGCCACCAGCAGAGCCCAGTCCTCCCAGCATTTT. Residues: CATSRAQSSQHF.

The J gene is TRBJ2-1, the V gene TRBV21-1; the table calls TRBD2, which could not be checked here. TRBV21-1 is described as a pseudogene. The CDR3 spans 19 residues. CDR3 nucleotide sequence: TGTGCCAGCAGCAAAGAAGGGGGACTAGCGGGTCTCACCTACAATGAGCAGTTCTTC. Protein sequence: CASSKEGGLAGLTYNEQFF.

The V call is TRBV7-2, the J call TRBJ1-2, with 10 bases fitting TRBD1. Germline CDR1 is SGHTA and CDR2 is FQGNSA. V was pared by 5 bases and J by 4 bases, with 4 bases of the junction left unmatched. This CDR3 has 14 amino acids. In DNA, the CDR3 is TGTGCCAGCAGCCAGGGGACAGGGGCCTATGGCTACACCTTC. Its protein product is CASSQGTGAYGYTF.

The rearrangement links TRBV5-1 to TRBJ2-7; 11 nucleotides match TRBD2. Unmatched junction bases numbered 1, after V lost 2 bases and J lost 3 bases. Germline V gene sequence: CDR1 SGHRS, CDR2 YFSETQ. The CDR3 consists of 14 residues. DNA for the CDR3: TGCGCCAGCAGCTTCACTAGCGGGAGCTACGAGCAGTACTTC. Its protein is CASSFTSGSYEQYF. Based on the CDR3 plus reference TRBV5-1 and TRBJ2-7, the full variable domain is KAGVTQTPRYLIKTRGQQVTLSCSPISGHRSVSWYQQTPGQGLQFLFEYFSETQRNKGNFPGRFSGRQFSNSRSEMNVSTLELGDSALYLCASSFTSGSYEQYFGPGTRLTVT.

The V call is TRBV21-1, the J call TRBJ1-4. TRBV21-1 is labeled a pseudogene. The CDR3 has 15 amino acids. The CDR3: CASSTREGTNEKLFF. DNA of the CDR3: TGTGCCAGCAGCACCAGGGAGGGAACTAATGAAAAACTGTTTTTT.